Following are 18 T cell receptor beta chains from one sample sequenced in a study of identical twins. TCRdb ran MiXCR on the 5' RACE reads and lists one entry per CDR3 protein. The data contain roughly 570,000 distinct CDR3 sequences, 7.5% to 10% of them singletons. These data also featured in a second study, about yellow fever vaccine responses in identical twins.

The sequencing input was PBMCs. These receptors were collected from a woman in her late teens or twenties in good health.

The chain employs TRBV3-1 and TRBJ2-1; D is possibly TRBD1 or TRBD2 (5 bases each). Germline V lookup: CDR1 LGHDT, CDR2 YNNKEL (reference sequence). The CDR3 is 16 residues long. Trimming removed 1 base from V and 3 bases from J, with 13 bases in between. CDR3 amino acids: CASSQVGTRGYNEQFF. CDR3 sequence (DNA): TGTGCCAGCAGCCAAGTAGGAACTAGGGGCTACAATGAGCAGTTCTTC.

CDR3 protein: CASSPTSGGSEQFF. The CDR3 DNA reads TGTGCCAGCTCACCAACTAGCGGGGGTAGTGAGCAGTTCTTC. This chain joins TRBV18 and TRBJ2-1; TRBD2 matches at 11 bases. The J segment lost 9 bases and the V segment lost 2 bases, leaving 3 bases of the junction unmatched. The germline V gene has CDR1 KGHSH and CDR2 LQKENI. This CDR3 contains 14 residues.

This chain uses TRBV4-3 with TRBJ1-2; D call uncertain. The CDR3 extends over 14 amino acids. The V gene's germline CDR1 is LGHNA and CDR2 YSLEER. The germline V and J ends were trimmed by 2 bases and 8 bases, with 15 bases remaining between them. CDR3 protein: CASSQTLRLGGYTF. The CDR3 DNA reads TGCGCCAGCAGCCAAACCTTGCGACTGGGGGGCTACACCTTC.

The chain has TRBV12-3 or TRBV12-4 and TRBJ1-5; D may be TRBD1 (5 bases). V was trimmed by 10 bases and J by 11 bases, leaving 15 bases between them. The CDR3 is 11 residues long. CDR3 amino acids: CATMWGRAQHF. The CDR3 region has the DNA TGTGCCACCATGTGGGGGAGGGCCCAGCATTTT.

Many counts were recorded for this clonotype. V gene TRBV5-1 combines with J gene TRBJ1-1; D remains unclear. Germline CDR1 and CDR2: SGHRS and YFSETQ. Trimming left V 7 bases short and J 6 bases short, with 19 bases between. The CDR3 spans 14 residues. Here the CDR3 reads CASRLEGLSPEAFF. CDR3 bases: TGCGCCAGCCGTCTCGAAGGGTTGAGCCCTGAAGCTTTCTTT. Full variable domain (missing parts from reference TRBV5-1 and TRBJ1-1): KAGVTQTPRYLIKTRGQQVTLSCSPISGHRSVSWYQQTPGQGLQFLFEYFSETQRNKGNFPGRFSGRQFSNSRSEMNVSTLELGDSALYLCASRLEGLSPEAFFGQGTRLTVV.

The table lists this clonotype with a few counts. The gene calls are TRBV7-9 and TRBJ2-1; TRBD2 matches at 13 bases. V lost 1 base, J lost 4 bases, and 4 bases stayed unmatched. Germline CDR1 and CDR2: SEHNR and FQNEAQ (reference sequence). The CDR3 is 17 amino acids. The CDR3 DNA is TGTGCCAGCAGCTTAGGGGGACTAGCGGGATTATACAATGAGCAGTTCTTC. Protein: CASSLGGLAGLYNEQFF. Full variable domain (remainder filled in from reference TRBV7-9 and TRBJ2-1): DTGVSQNPRHKITKRGQNVTFRCDPISEHNRLYWYRQTLGQGPEFLTYFQNEAQLEKSRLLSDRFSAERPKGSFSTLEIQRTEQGDSAMYLCASSLGGLAGLYNEQFFGPGTRLTVL.

The rearrangement uses TRBV6-5 and TRBJ1-1, with 7 bases lining up with TRBD1. This CDR3 contains 16 residues. Germline lookup yields CDR1 MNHEY and CDR2 SVGAGI. J gave up 3 bases and V 2 bases, and 9 bases lay outside the gene matches. This CDR3 reads CASSYTPTGRYTEAFF. The CDR3 region has the DNA TGTGCCAGCAGTTACACGCCGACAGGGCGGTACACTGAAGCTTTCTTT.

This chain uses TRBV6-2 or TRBV6-3 with TRBJ1-5, with a tentative D call TRBD1 (5 bases). The CDR3 runs to 14 residues. CDR1 is MNHEY and CDR2 is SVGEGT in the germline V gene. V gave up 6 bases and J gave up 7 bases, with 16 bases separating them. CDR3 region: CASSSPGGGQPQHF. Here the CDR3 DNA reads TGTGCCAGCAGCTCCCCGGGGGGGGGACAGCCCCAGCATTTT.

The chain carries TRBV28 and TRBJ2-4; D remains ambiguous. Germline V gives CDR1 MDHEN, CDR2 SYDVKM. CDR3 length: 13 residues. V was clipped by 7 bases and J by 3 bases, with 10 bases between them. DNA for the CDR3: TGTGCCAGCACCTCAATGGGCAAAAACATTCAGTACTTC. The encoded protein is CASTSMGKNIQYF.

This clonotype was observed many times. V is TRBV4-3 and J is TRBJ1-1, with D uncertain. This CDR3 is built from 14 residues. The germline V gene has CDR1 LGHNA and CDR2 YSLEER. Trimming removed 2 bases at V and 3 bases at J, with 10 bases between. As DNA, the CDR3 is TGCGCCAGCAGCCAACTCCTGTGGGACACTGAAGCTTTCTTT. Residues: CASSQLLWDTEAFF.

As DNA, the CDR3 is TGTGCCAGCAGACCGGACGCCTCGGGCTCCTACGAGCAGTACTTC. Translated, it gives CASRPDASGSYEQYF. The V and J genes are TRBV12-3 or TRBV12-4 and TRBJ2-7; no firm D call. V lost 6 bases and J lost 0, with 15 bases in between. This CDR3 is 15 amino acids long.

This clonotype was picked up many times. V and J are TRBV4-1 and TRBJ2-3; 7 nucleotides match TRBD1. The CDR3 totals 16 residues. From germline, CDR1 is MGHRA and CDR2 YSYEKL. V shed 0 bases and J 1 base; nucleotides not matched to a gene: 4. CDR3 protein: CASSQDTTGGTDTQYF. CDR3 nucleotides: TGCGCCAGCAGCCAAGATACAACAGGGGGCACAGATACGCAGTATTTT.

This chain connects TRBV29-1 to TRBJ2-1; D is unresolved. V lost 8 bases and J lost 2, with 7 bases in between. The CDR3 is 11 residues long. Looked up from germline, CDR1 is SQVTM and CDR2 is ANQGSEA. The CDR3 coding sequence is TGCAGCCTAGTCACCTACAATGAGCAGTTCTTC. Its protein product is CSLVTYNEQFF.

The rearrangement joins TRBV4-1 to TRBJ2-1; D is perhaps TRBD2 (5 bases). CDR3 length: 14 residues. Deletions cut 4 bases from V and 8 bases from J, with 15 bases between. The germline CDR1 and CDR2 sequences are MGHRA and YSYEKL. In nucleotides, the CDR3 is TGCGCCAGCAGCCTAGTTGGCCTAGCCCATGAGCAGTTCTTC. This translates into CASSLVGLAHEQFF.

J is TRBJ2-1 and V is TRBV6-1; 11 bases are a match to TRBD1. In germline, CDR1 is MNHNS, CDR2 SASEGT. This CDR3 is 15 amino acids long. Trimming took 7 bases from V and 9 from J; bases not matched to a gene: 11. This CDR3 reads CASINAGTGGFEQFF. The CDR3 nucleotides read TGTGCCAGCATCAACGCCGGGACAGGGGGTTTTGAGCAGTTCTTC.

V gene TRBV6-1 combines with J gene TRBJ2-1; 9 bases agree with TRBD2. This CDR3 is 15 amino acids long. CDR1 is MNHNS, CDR2 SASEGT, per germline. V trimming: 6 bases; J trimming: 2 bases; junction bases outside the gene matches: 5. CDR3 residues: CASRSTSGPYNEQFF. For the CDR3, the DNA is TGTGCCAGCAGGTCAACTAGCGGGCCCTACAATGAGCAGTTCTTC.

This clonotype was counted between two and nine times. The chain couples TRBV18 to TRBJ2-1; 8 bases align to TRBD2. V lost 6 bases and J lost 4; bases outside the gene matches: 5. Germline V gene data show CDR1 as KGHSH and CDR2 as LQKENI. This CDR3 contains 14 residues. The CDR3, as DNA: TGTGCCAGCTCCGGGAGGGCCCATTACAATGAGCAGTTCTTC. It encodes CASSGRAHYNEQFF.

This clonotype was detected many times. The chain employs TRBV6-5 and TRBJ2-2, with 8 bases lining up with TRBD2. Looked up from germline, CDR1 is MNHEY and CDR2 is SVGAGI. V shed 4 bases and J 1 base; nucleotides not matched to a gene: 5. CDR3 length: 16 residues. CDR3 residues: CASSFGTSGNTGELFF. The CDR3 DNA follows: TGTGCCAGCAGTTTCGGCACTAGCGGGAACACCGGGGAGCTGTTTTTT.